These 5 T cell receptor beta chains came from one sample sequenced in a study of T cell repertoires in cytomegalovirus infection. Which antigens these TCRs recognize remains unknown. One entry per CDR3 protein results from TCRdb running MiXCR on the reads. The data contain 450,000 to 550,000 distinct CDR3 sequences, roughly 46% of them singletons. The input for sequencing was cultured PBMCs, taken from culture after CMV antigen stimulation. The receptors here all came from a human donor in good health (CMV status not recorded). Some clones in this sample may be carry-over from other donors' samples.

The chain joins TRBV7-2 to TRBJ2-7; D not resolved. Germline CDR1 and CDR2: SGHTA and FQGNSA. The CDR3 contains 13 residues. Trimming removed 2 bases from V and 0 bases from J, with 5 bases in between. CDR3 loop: CASSLPISYEQYF. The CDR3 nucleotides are TGTGCCAGCAGCTTACCCATCTCCTACGAGCAGTACTTC.

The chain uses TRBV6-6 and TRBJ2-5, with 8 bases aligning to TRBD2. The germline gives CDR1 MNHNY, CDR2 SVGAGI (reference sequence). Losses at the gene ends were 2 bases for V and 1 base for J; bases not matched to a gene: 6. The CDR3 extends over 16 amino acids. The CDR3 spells CASSYRLAGSQETQYF. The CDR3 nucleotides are TGTGCCAGCAGTTACAGGCTAGCGGGCAGCCAAGAGACCCAGTACTTC.

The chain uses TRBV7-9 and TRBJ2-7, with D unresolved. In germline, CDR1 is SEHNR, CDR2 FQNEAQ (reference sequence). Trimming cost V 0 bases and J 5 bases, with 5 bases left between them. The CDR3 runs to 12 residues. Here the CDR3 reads CASSLAHDEQYF. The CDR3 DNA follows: TGTGCCAGCAGCTTAGCTCACGACGAGCAGTACTTC.

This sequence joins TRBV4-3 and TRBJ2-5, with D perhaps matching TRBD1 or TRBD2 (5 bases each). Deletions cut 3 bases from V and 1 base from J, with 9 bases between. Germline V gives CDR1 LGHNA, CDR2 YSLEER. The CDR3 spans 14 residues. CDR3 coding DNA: TGCGCCAGCAGCCAGGACGGGGCCCAAGAGACCCAGTACTTC. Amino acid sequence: CASSQDGAQETQYF.

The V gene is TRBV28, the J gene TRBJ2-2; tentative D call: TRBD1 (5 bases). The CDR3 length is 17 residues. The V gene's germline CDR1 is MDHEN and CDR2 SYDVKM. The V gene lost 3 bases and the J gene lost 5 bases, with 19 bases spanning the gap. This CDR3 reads CASSFGWGRADTGELFF. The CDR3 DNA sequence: TGTGCCAGCAGTTTCGGGTGGGGCAGGGCGGATACCGGGGAGCTGTTTTTT. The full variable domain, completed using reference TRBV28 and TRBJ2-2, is DVKVTQSSRYLVKRTGEKVFLECVQDMDHENMFWYRQDPGLGLRLIYFSYDVKMKEKGDIPEGYSVSREKKERFSLILESASTNQTSMYLCASSFGWGRADTGELFFGEGSRLTVL.